The 14 T cell receptor beta chains below were found in one sample sequenced in a study of blood T cell repertoires in COVID-19. Measured with immunoSEQ multiplex PCR; TCRdb has only the in-frame clones, and not every one. Counted here are 410,000 or so clones, 75% to 90% occurring once; the ten biggest clones make up 1.4%. Sequencing input: peripheral blood. The source is a woman in her thirties with active or convalescent COVID-19.

The chain joins TRBV19 to TRBJ1-6, with unresolved D. V lost 8 bases and J 0 bases, leaving 11 bases between the germline ends. The CDR3 has 15 residues. Germline CDR1 is LNHDA and CDR2 is SQIVND (reference sequence). CDR3 in amino acids: CASATRSSYNSPLHF. CDR3 bases: TGTGCCAGTGCCACCCGGAGCTCCTATAATTCACCCCTCCACTTT. Full variable domain (remainder filled in from reference TRBV19 and TRBJ1-6): DGGITQSPKYLFRKEGQNVTLSCEQNLNHDAMYWYRQDPGQGLRLIYYSQIVNDFQKGDIAEGYSVSREKKESFPLTVTSAQKNPTAFYLCASATRSSYNSPLHFGNGTRLTVT.

This sequence joins TRBV7-9 and TRBJ1-2; D perhaps matches TRBD1 (5 bases). V was shortened by 7 bases and J by 6 bases, with 15 bases between the two germline ends. The CDR3 runs to 13 residues. From germline, CDR1 is SEHNR and CDR2 FQNEAQ (reference sequence). In nucleotides, the CDR3 is TGTGCCAGCAACCTATACGACAGAGATGGCTACACCTTC. Amino acid sequence: CASNLYDRDGYTF.

The V call is TRBV19, the J call TRBJ1-2; D is unclear. The CDR3 covers 14 residues. Germline CDR1 reads LNHDA; CDR2 reads SQIVND (reference sequence). V was shortened by 3 bases and J by 8 bases, with 16 bases between the two germline ends. CDR3 DNA: TGTGCCAGTAGTATTTTCGGCAGGCCACTGGGCTACACCTTC. This gives the protein CASSIFGRPLGYTF.

V and J are TRBV5-6 and TRBJ2-7; 11 bases line up with TRBD2. The CDR3 consists of 16 residues. Germline CDR1 reads SGHDT; CDR2 reads YYEEEE. V gave up 3 bases and J gave up 4 bases; unmatched junction bases: 9. CDR3 protein: CASSSGLAERGYEQYF. For the CDR3, the DNA is TGTGCCAGCAGCTCGGGACTAGCGGAGAGAGGTTACGAGCAGTACTTC.

The J gene is TRBJ2-1, the V gene TRBV11-2, with D possibly TRBD1 on 6 matching bases. The germline V gene has CDR1 SGHAT and CDR2 FQNNGV. V was clipped by 4 bases and J by 0 bases, with 19 bases between them. The CDR3 has 18 residues. CDR3 sequence (DNA): TGTGCCAGCAGCTCAAGGGACAAACACAGAAGCTCCTACAATGAGCAGTTCTTC. This translates into CASSSRDKHRSSYNEQFF.

This sequence joins TRBV5-5 and TRBJ2-7; D is uncertain. Germline V lookup: CDR1 SGHKS, CDR2 YYEKEE (reference sequence). The ends were cut back, 0 bases at V and 4 bases at J, with 8 bases in the middle. There are 13 residues in the CDR3. CDR3 sequence reads: CASSLGAEYEQYF. The CDR3 nucleotides are TGTGCCAGCAGCTTGGGGGCAGAGTACGAGCAGTACTTC.

The chain is built from TRBV19 and TRBJ1-1; no firm D call. Germline lookup yields CDR1 LNHDA and CDR2 SQIVND (reference sequence). The CDR3 totals 13 residues. Trimming left V 5 bases short and J 7 bases short, with 14 bases between. The CDR3 region is CASSPSIANEAFF. The DNA for the CDR3 is TGTGCCAGTAGTCCTTCAATAGCGAATGAAGCTTTCTTT.

The rearrangement joins TRBV13 to TRBJ2-2; D gene unclear. The length of the CDR3 is 16 residues. Trimming removed 6 bases at V and 3 bases at J, with 17 bases between. Germline loops: CDR1 PRHDT, CDR2 FYEKMQ (reference sequence). The CDR3 region is CASSVSTGVHTGELFF. CDR3 bases: TGTGCCAGCAGTGTGAGCACCGGAGTTCACACCGGGGAGCTGTTTTTT.

The CDR3 region is CASSPGIQETQYF. As DNA, the CDR3 is TGTGCCAGCAGCCCAGGGATCCAAGAGACCCAGTACTTC. The chain uses TRBV6-5 and TRBJ2-5, with D possibly matching TRBD1 (5 bases). The CDR3 length is 13 residues. V was clipped by 6 bases and J by 1 base, with 9 bases between them. CDR1 and CDR2 from the germline V gene are MNHEY and SVGAGI.

The chain couples TRBV3-1 (or the pseudogene TRBV3-2) to TRBJ2-1; 8 positions agree with TRBD1. The V segment lost 4 bases and the J segment 2 bases; nucleotides outside the gene matches: 4. This CDR3 contains 15 residues. Germline V gives CDR1 LGHDT, CDR2 YNNKEL (reference sequence). CDR3 in amino acids: CASSPRDRTYNEQFF. DNA of the CDR3: TGTGCCAGCAGCCCCCGGGACAGGACCTACAATGAGCAGTTCTTC.

The rearrangement joins TRBV5-1 to TRBJ2-7; TRBD2 aligns across 9 bases. V trimming: 0 bases; J trimming: 5 bases; junction bases outside the gene matches: 3. Germline values: CDR1 SGHRS, CDR2 YFSETQ. The CDR3 loop spans 14 amino acids. This CDR3 is CASSLGLAVHEQYF. In DNA form, the CDR3 reads TGCGCCAGCAGCTTGGGACTAGCGGTTCACGAGCAGTACTTC.

In the case of this clone: Compared with germline, one end of the junction differs, possibly owing to a read error. This chain connects TRBV7-2 to TRBJ2-3; D may be TRBD2 (5 bases). Per germline, CDR1 SGHTA and CDR2 FQGNSA. The CDR3 is 14 residues long. The CDR3 nucleotides are TGTGCCGGCAGCTTAGGGAGTTACACAGATACGCAGTATTTT. As protein: CAGSLGSYTDTQYF.

This clone appeared once. The chain joins TRBV5-1 to TRBJ2-2; a possible D gene is TRBD1 (6 bases). V lost 0 bases, J lost 7 bases, and 16 bases lay in between. Germline-derived CDR1 and CDR2 are SGHRS and YFSETQ. The CDR3 consists of 16 residues. CDR3 in amino acids: CASSLGTGIGGGELFF. DNA for the CDR3: TGCGCCAGCAGCTTGGGTACAGGGATAGGCGGCGGGGAGCTGTTTTTT.

This chain joins TRBV27 and TRBJ1-5; D gene ambiguous. Trimming pared 4 bases from V and 3 bases from J, leaving 7 bases between. This CDR3 spans 13 amino acids. Germline V gene data show CDR1 as MNHEY and CDR2 as SMNVEV (reference sequence). CDR3 sequence: CASSSAVNQPQHF. The DNA for the CDR3 is TGTGCCAGCAGTTCAGCGGTCAATCAGCCCCAGCATTTT.